These T cell receptor beta chains were read from a single sample in a study of PD-1 blockade in classical Hodgkin lymphoma. TCRdb keeps only in-frame clones here, not all; method: immunoSEQ multiplex PCR. The table includes about 98,000 clones, around 90% detected once. The sequenced sample was peripheral blood mononuclear cells (PBMCs), obtained at baseline. These receptors were taken from a human donor with classical Hodgkin lymphoma. Each CDR3 is given with its conserved first and last residue. Fields, in order: CDR3 DNA, CDR3 protein, D gene, clone size, CDR3 length, J gene, V gene. The D gene is left open where the match is weak. Only part of the rows carry a size: once, few, many, or a class if the clone is expanded.

TGTGCCAGCAGTTTAAATAGTAAGGACAGGGACTCTGGAAACACCATATATTTT,CASSLNSKDRDSGNTIYF,TRBD1,once,18,TRBJ1-3,TRBV9
TGTGCCAGCAGCTTATCCACACACCAGAAGCGGGAGGGAATCCAGTACTTC,CASSLSTHQKREGIQYF,TRBD2,NA,17,TRBJ2-7,TRBV7-9
TGTGCCAGCAGCTTCGACACAATAGGGACTGAAGCTTTCTTT,CASSFDTIGTEAFF,NA,NA,14,TRBJ1-1,TRBV5-6
TGTGCCAGTAGTGCCCGGGACAGGGTATACAATGAGCAGTTCTTC,CASSARDRVYNEQFF,TRBD1,NA,15,TRBJ2-1,TRBV19
TGTGCCAGCAGTGAATTCAGGGACGCTGGGGCCAACGTCCTGACTTTC,CASSEFRDAGANVLTF,NA,NA,16,TRBJ2-6,TRBV2
TGTGCCAGCAGTCTCGGTAAGGGGGCCCGGACGGAGACCCAGTACTTC,CASSLGKGARTETQYF,TRBD1,NA,16,TRBJ2-5,TRBV28
TGTGCCTGGATAGGGGACACCGGGGAGCTGTTTTTT,CAWIGDTGELFF,NA,NA,12,TRBJ2-2,TRBV30
TGCAGCGTTGAACCCAGTTCCGGGGAGCTGTTTTTT,CSVEPSSGELFF,NA,once,12,TRBJ2-2,TRBV29-1
TGTGCCAGCAGCTTGGGGTGGGCTAGCGGGAGTGCTGAGCAGTTCTTC,CASSLGWASGSAEQFF,TRBD2,NA,16,TRBJ2-1,TRBV5-4
TGTGCCAGTAGTATTAGCAGGGGCTTTAGCTCCTACGAGCAGTACTTC,CASSISRGFSSYEQYF,NA,NA,16,TRBJ2-7,TRBV19
TGTGCCAGCAGTGTGGGGAGCTCCCACGAGCAGTACTTC,CASSVGSSHEQYF,NA,NA,13,TRBJ2-7,TRBV2
TGTGCCAGCAGTTCCCGTAGCAATCAGCCCCAGCATTTT,CASSSRSNQPQHF,NA,NA,13,TRBJ1-5,TRBV6-5
TGTGCCAGCAGCCAACATTTGCGGGGGTTATACAATGAGCAGTTCTTC,CASSQHLRGLYNEQFF,TRBD2,once,16,TRBJ2-1,TRBV14
TGTGCCAGCTTAGGCAGGGGGCTCGGGACTGAAGCTTTCTTT,CASLGRGLGTEAFF,TRBD1,once,14,TRBJ1-1,TRBV5-5
TGCCGACTGGGCACAGATACGCAGTATTTT,CRLGTDTQYF,NA,NA,10,TRBJ2-3,TRBV20-1
TGTGCCAGCTCACCATTAGGACAGGGTTCCCCCTTTATGAACGAGCAGTACTTC,CASSPLGQGSPFMNEQYF,TRBD1,NA,18,TRBJ2-7,TRBV18
TGTGCCAGCAGCTTAGGGGACAGGAACACTGAAGCTTTCTTT,CASSLGDRNTEAFF,TRBD1,NA,14,TRBJ1-1,TRBV7-9
TGTGCCAGCAGTTTCCTGTCTTACGCGGGGAATGAGCAGTTCTTC,CASSFLSYAGNEQFF,NA,NA,15,TRBJ2-1,TRBV2
TGTGCCAGCAGTTTATCCAGGGTGGCAGATACGCAGTATTTT,CASSLSRVADTQYF,NA,NA,14,TRBJ2-3,TRBV28
TGTGCCAGCAGTGAGGCTGGTTCAGGGGGCGGAAGAGATACGCAGTATTTT,CASSEAGSGGGRDTQYF,TRBD1,NA,17,TRBJ2-3,TRBV25-1
TGTGCCAGCAGCGTAGATAGGGGGCATTTCTCTAACTATGGCTACACCTTC,CASSVDRGHFSNYGYTF,TRBD1,NA,17,TRBJ1-2,TRBV9
TGCGCCAGCAGCCAAGGGACTAGTGATTACGAGCAGTACTTC,CASSQGTSDYEQYF,TRBD2,NA,14,TRBJ2-7,TRBV5-1